This entry lists 23 T cell receptor beta chains sequenced from one sample in a study of blood T cell dynamics during melanoma immunotherapy. Generated by immunoSEQ multiplex PCR, the TCRdb table keeps only in-frame clones and is missing some. The sample contains 9,500 to 15,000 clones, 70% to 90% of which appear only once. The time point is: week 3, after first cycle of checkpoint inhibitor. The material sequenced was blood, taken from a patient treated with checkpoint blockade. These receptors were taken from a human donor with melanoma.

The chain links TRBV5-8 to TRBJ2-3; D could derive from TRBD1 or TRBD2 (5 bases each). The CDR3 length is 15 residues. V was clipped by 2 bases and J by 0 bases, with 10 bases between them. Germline values: CDR1 SGHTS, CDR2 YDEGEE. The CDR3 DNA sequence: TGTGCCAGCAGCTTTGAGAGGGACAGCACAGATACGCAGTATTTT. It codes for CASSFERDSTDTQYF.

This clone was seen a single time. Other DNA sequences of this sample code for an identical CDR3. This chain links TRBV6-5 with TRBJ2-1; 11 bases map to TRBD2. After removal of 0 bases from V and 7 bases from J, the junction contained 5 bases not matched to a gene. CDR3 length equals 16 residues. The V gene's germline CDR1 is MNHEY and CDR2 SVGAGI. Here the CDR3 reads CASSYSSSGGDNEQFF. DNA of the CDR3: TGTGCCAGCAGTTACTCCAGTAGCGGGGGGGATAATGAGCAGTTCTTC.

The V call is TRBV19, the J call TRBJ2-4, with 7 bases that match TRBD1. The CDR3 covers 16 residues. In germline, CDR1 is LNHDA, CDR2 SQIVND (reference sequence). V shed 4 bases, J shed 5 bases, and the junction held 11 bases outside the gene matches. CDR3 in amino acids: CASSTGTVSIQNIQYF. Written as DNA, the CDR3 is TGTGCCAGTAGTACCGGGACAGTCTCTATCCAAAACATTCAGTACTTC. Variable domain in full (rest from reference TRBV19 and TRBJ2-4): DGGITQSPKYLFRKEGQNVTLSCEQNLNHDAMYWYRQDPGQGLRLIYYSQIVNDFQKGDIAEGYSVSREKKESFPLTVTSAQKNPTAFYLCASSTGTVSIQNIQYFGAGTRLSVL.

The chain recombines TRBV10-3 with TRBJ1-2; 8 bases are shared with TRBD1. Trimming removed 2 bases from V and 8 bases from J; junction bases left unmatched: 1. The germline CDR1 and CDR2 sequences are ENHRY and SYGVKD. The CDR3 is made up of 12 amino acids. The CDR3 reads CAISEGDRGYTF. CDR3 in DNA: TGTGCCATCAGTGAGGGGGACAGGGGCTACACCTTC.

The V call is TRBV29-1, the J call TRBJ1-2, with unresolved D. V was trimmed by 4 bases and J by 7 bases, leaving 13 bases between them. CDR1 SQVTM and CDR2 ANQGSEA come from the germline V gene. The length of the CDR3 is 12 residues. The CDR3 is CSVGGPSGGYTF. CDR3 nucleotides: TGCAGCGTTGGCGGACCTTCGGGTGGCTACACCTTC.

This chain links TRBV6-4 with TRBJ2-2; D gene ambiguous. The germline V and J ends were trimmed by 0 bases and 3 bases, with 5 bases remaining between them. CDR1 and CDR2 from the germline V gene are MRHNA and SNTAGT. The CDR3 length is 14 residues. The CDR3 DNA follows: TGTGCCAGCAGTGACTCCGCAGACACCGGGGAGCTGTTTTTT. Protein sequence: CASSDSADTGELFF.

This clone was counted between two and nine times. V and J are TRBV7-9 and TRBJ2-4; 12 nucleotides line up with TRBD2. The CDR3 has 15 amino acids. Germline assignment: CDR1 SEHNR and CDR2 FQNEAQ (reference sequence). V lost 5 bases, J lost 1 base, and 0 bases stayed unmatched. CDR3 nucleotides: TGTGCCAGCAGCACTAGCGGGAGGGCCAAAAACATTCAGTACTTC. Protein sequence: CASSTSGRAKNIQYF.

This rearrangement joins TRBV5-5 to TRBJ2-7, with TRBD1 matching 7 bases. V trimming: 0 bases; J trimming: 1 base; junction bases outside the gene matches: 4. The CDR3 covers 15 residues. In germline, CDR1 is SGHKS, CDR2 YYEKEE (reference sequence). The CDR3 sequence is CASSLETGLSYEQYF. CDR3 bases: TGTGCCAGCAGCTTGGAGACAGGGCTTTCCTACGAGCAGTACTTC.

V usage is TRBV6-5 and J usage is TRBJ2-5; TRBD1 aligns across 8 bases. The DNA end lines up better with TRBJ2-7; the J call may be wrong. This CDR3 is 14 amino acids long. The V gene's germline CDR1 is MNHEY and CDR2 SVGAGI. This CDR3 is CASTNRGMTYEQYF. The DNA of the CDR3 is TGTGCCAGCACGAACAGGGGGATGACCTACGAGCAGTACTTC.

The chain combines TRBV6-1 with TRBJ1-5; 9 bases match TRBD1. V shed 10 bases and J 0 bases; nucleotides not matched to a gene: 4. The CDR3 consists of 14 residues. Germline V gene lookup returns CDR1 MNHNS and CDR2 SASEGT. CDR3 protein: CAIQQGASNQPQHF. In nucleotides, the CDR3 is TGTGCCATCCAACAGGGGGCTAGCAATCAGCCCCAGCATTTT.

This chain joins TRBV18 and TRBJ1-1; D not resolved. Trimming removed 4 bases from V and 2 bases from J, with 8 bases in between. Germline loops: CDR1 KGHSH, CDR2 LQKENI. This CDR3 has 13 residues. CDR3 bases: TGTGCCAGCTCACTAACGACAAACACTGAAGCTTTCTTT. It encodes CASSLTTNTEAFF.

This clone occurred once. The chain couples TRBV5-6 to TRBJ2-2; 7 bases line up with TRBD1. The germline V gene has CDR1 SGHDT and CDR2 YYEEEE. Trimming at V came to 6 bases and at J to 2 bases, leaving 10 bases not matched to a gene. The CDR3 is 16 amino acids. The CDR3 coding sequence is TGTGCCAGCACGAAACGGACAGGCGTCAACACCGGGGAGCTGTTTTTT. Amino acid sequence: CASTKRTGVNTGELFF.

This clone was counted between two and nine times. The genes are TRBV2 and TRBJ2-1; weak D call: TRBD2 (5 bases). V was trimmed by 7 bases and J by 2 bases, leaving 12 bases between them. CDR1 is SNHLY and CDR2 is FYNNEI in the germline V gene. The CDR3 sequence is 14 residues long. The CDR3 reads CASNTRLPYNEQFF. DNA of the CDR3: TGTGCCAGCAATACTAGACTCCCCTACAATGAGCAGTTCTTC.

CDR3 in amino acids: CASSLDRETEAFF. Here the CDR3 DNA reads TGTGCCAGCAGCTTGGACAGGGAAACTGAAGCTTTCTTT. The chain combines TRBV5-4 with TRBJ1-1; D is perhaps TRBD1 (6 bases). This CDR3 contains 13 residues. The germline gives CDR1 SGHNT, CDR2 YYREEE (reference sequence). Trimming removed 0 bases at V and 5 bases at J, with 8 bases between.

On this clone: Germline and junction disagree at one end, which may indicate a read error. The chain couples TRBV7-8 to TRBJ2-3; no definite D call. The CDR3 is made up of 14 amino acids. CDR1 is SGHVS and CDR2 is FQNEAQ in the germline V gene. CDR3 coding DNA: TGTGCCAGCAGATTAGGGCTACTCACAGATACGCAGTATTTT. Encoded protein: CASRLGLLTDTQYF.

This sequence joins TRBV27 and TRBJ1-1, with D hard to call. Looked up from germline, CDR1 is MNHEY and CDR2 is SMNVEV (reference sequence). Trimming took 7 bases from V and 3 from J, leaving 15 bases between them. The CDR3 spans 14 residues. CDR3 in amino acids: CASKTGLVHTEAFF. In nucleotides, the CDR3 is TGTGCCAGCAAAACCGGTCTGGTCCACACTGAAGCTTTCTTT.

The chain carries TRBV14 and TRBJ2-4; D is possibly TRBD1 (6 bases). V shed 3 bases and J shed 14 bases, with 17 bases lying between them. This CDR3 contains 13 residues. CDR1 is SGHDN, CDR2 FVKESK, per germline. The CDR3 nucleotides are TGTGCCAGCAGCCACCCGGGACACCGGACTGAGTACTTC. Encoded protein: CASSHPGHRTEYF.

The rearrangement joins TRBV9 to TRBJ2-6, with 7 bases matching TRBD1. The germline CDR1 and CDR2 sequences are SGDLS and YYNGEE. J gave up 4 bases and V 1 base, and 8 bases lay outside the gene matches. The CDR3 length is 17 residues. The CDR3 protein is CASSVTGQQTGANVLTF. CDR3 in DNA: TGTGCCAGCAGCGTAACGGGACAGCAGACGGGGGCCAACGTCCTGACTTTC.

The chain has TRBV6-4 and TRBJ2-7, with TRBD2 matching over 7 bases. The J segment lost 3 bases and the V segment lost 0 bases, leaving 11 bases of the junction unmatched. This CDR3 is built from 17 residues. In germline, CDR1 is MRHNA, CDR2 SNTAGT. For the CDR3, the DNA is TGTGCCAGCAGTGACTCACTCGAGGGGCGGGAGAGCTACGAGCAGTACTTC. Protein sequence: CASSDSLEGRESYEQYF.

This chain connects TRBV15 to TRBJ2-2; D is perhaps TRBD1 (7 bases). V gave up 6 bases and J gave up 7 bases, with 15 bases separating them. Germline lookup yields CDR1 LNHNV and CDR2 YYDKDF (reference sequence). The CDR3 is made up of 14 amino acids. CDR3 bases: TGTGCCACCAGTCAATACAGGGGACTCGGGGAGCTGTTTTTT. Encoded protein: CATSQYRGLGELFF.

This sequence joins TRBV5-5 and TRBJ2-3, with unresolved D. V lost 0 bases to trimming and J lost 3 bases, with 2 bases between them. CDR3 length equals 12 residues. Germline V gene lookup returns CDR1 SGHKS and CDR2 YYEKEE (reference sequence). The CDR3 is CASSLETDTQYF. CDR3 sequence (DNA): TGTGCCAGCAGCTTGGAGACAGATACGCAGTATTTT.

The chain has TRBV9 and TRBJ1-5; maybe TRBD1 (6 bases). The germline V gene has CDR1 SGDLS and CDR2 YYNGEE. Trimming took 4 bases from V and 9 from J, leaving 14 bases between them. The CDR3 loop spans 13 amino acids. The CDR3 DNA is TGTGCCAGCAGCCCCCAGGGGTTTTGGCCCCAGCATTTT. This translates into CASSPQGFWPQHF.

The rearrangement uses TRBV7-3 and TRBJ2-5, with 7 bases that match TRBD2. After removal of 3 bases from V and 4 bases from J, the junction contained 2 bases not matched to a gene. The V gene's germline CDR1 is SGHTA and CDR2 FQGTGA. CDR3 size: 13 residues. The CDR3 region is CASSFSGLETQYF. The CDR3 region has the DNA TGTGCCAGCAGCTTTAGCGGGTTAGAGACCCAGTACTTC.